This TCR beta chain was captured by sequencing in a study of blood T cells in healthy people across ages. The study's findings and limits: Expanded clonotype shifts may have been confounded, as the donors had an unknown CMV status.

PCR was performed a second time for about 7 to 12 cycles using a sample-barcoded 5' primer and a J-beta primer mix. TCRdb called the 5' RACE reads again in MiXCR, with one record for every CDR3 protein. The repertoire holds over a million distinct CDR3 sequences, roughly a quarter seen once, with around 0.75% in the top ten. Germline loops: CDR1 DFQATT, CDR2 SNEGSKA (reference sequence). Trimming removed 4 bases from V and 4 bases from J; junction bases left unmatched: 3. The length of the CDR3 is 12 residues. Concerning this clonotype itself: What it binds is not known.

These same data were also listed under a study on T cells of mothers and their children.

The specimen was blood. This sequence joins TRBV20-1 and TRBJ1-2; TRBD1 matches at 7 bases. The source is a girl aged 2-9 years in good health. This CDR3 is CSAMGDSYGYTF. Here the CDR3 DNA reads TGCAGTGCTATGGGGGACAGCTATGGCTACACCTTC.